The rows below give T cell receptor beta chains drawn from one sample of a study of monozygotic twins with inflammatory bowel disease. From its re-call of the 5' RACE reads, TCRdb lists each CDR3 protein once, without DNA. The listing records 300,000 to 400,000 distinct CDR3 sequences. The sample comprised blood. All receptors derive from a human donor with ulcerative colitis or Crohn's disease, or a healthy co-twin of an affected twin (not recorded which). CDR3s include the opening cysteine and the closing phenylalanine or tryptophan.

J | V | length | CDR3
TRBJ1-5 | TRBV30 | 13 | CAWNRGPNQPQHF
TRBJ2-3 | TRBV20-1 | 13 | CSLLRGGTDTQYF
TRBJ2-5 | TRBV4-3 | 16 | CASSQLLYPEQETQYF
TRBJ1-6 | TRBV5-1 | 14 | CASSPVGYNSPLHF
TRBJ2-3 | TRBV5-6 | 17 | CASSLLPGLAGADTQYF
TRBJ2-6 | TRBV18 | 18 | CASSPDRSMMPGANVLTF
TRBJ2-1 | TRBV6-4 | 12 | CASSDGEDEQFF
TRBJ1-2 | TRBV13 | 13 | CASSTETGHGYTF
TRBJ2-7 | TRBV5-6 | 15 | CASSPITWEDYEQYF
TRBJ2-7 | TRBV6-1 | 12 | CASGGGVRQQYF
TRBJ2-3 | TRBV9 | 17 | CASSALSRNWGTDTQYF
TRBJ1-2 | TRBV12-3/TRBV12-4 | 15 | CASRLRDRGNYGYTF
TRBJ2-3 | TRBV29-1 | 15 | CSGMDRGIVADTQYF
TRBJ2-1 | TRBV10-3 | 15 | CAISGGQGRGDEQFF
TRBJ2-3 | TRBV5-1 | 18 | CASSSTDGGTHRTDTQYF
TRBJ2-3 | TRBV5-1 | 16 | CASSRTSGSKADTQYF
TRBJ1-2 | TRBV5-4 | 17 | CASSTGQGATTPYGYTF
TRBJ1-1 | TRBV7-9 | 16 | CASSSRDRVPNTEAFF
TRBJ2-3 | TRBV5-4 | 16 | CASSLAGASGTDTQYF
TRBJ1-4 | TRBV5-4 | 14 | CASSLNPGHEKLFF
TRBJ1-6 | TRBV7-2 | 16 | CASSPKRSSYNSPLHF
TRBJ2-7 | TRBV11-2 | 12 | CASSPNIYEQYF
TRBJ2-1 | TRBV7-9 | 13 | CASSLAGGIEQFF
TRBJ2-3 | TRBV12-3/TRBV12-4 | 13 | CASSLGNRDTQYF
TRBJ2-1 | TRBV12-2 | 16 | CASRLPRDYPYNEQFF
TRBJ2-3 | TRBV5-1 | 17 | CASSLGNAGTSTDTQYF
TRBJ2-7 | TRBV6-5 | 11 | CASGTLYEQYF
TRBJ2-5 | TRBV25-1 | 14 | CASSGPQSQETQYF
TRBJ2-3 | TRBV6-2/TRBV6-3 | 13 | CASKDSGTDTQYF
TRBJ2-3 | TRBV4-1 | 18 | CASSQEGGLAGERDTQYF